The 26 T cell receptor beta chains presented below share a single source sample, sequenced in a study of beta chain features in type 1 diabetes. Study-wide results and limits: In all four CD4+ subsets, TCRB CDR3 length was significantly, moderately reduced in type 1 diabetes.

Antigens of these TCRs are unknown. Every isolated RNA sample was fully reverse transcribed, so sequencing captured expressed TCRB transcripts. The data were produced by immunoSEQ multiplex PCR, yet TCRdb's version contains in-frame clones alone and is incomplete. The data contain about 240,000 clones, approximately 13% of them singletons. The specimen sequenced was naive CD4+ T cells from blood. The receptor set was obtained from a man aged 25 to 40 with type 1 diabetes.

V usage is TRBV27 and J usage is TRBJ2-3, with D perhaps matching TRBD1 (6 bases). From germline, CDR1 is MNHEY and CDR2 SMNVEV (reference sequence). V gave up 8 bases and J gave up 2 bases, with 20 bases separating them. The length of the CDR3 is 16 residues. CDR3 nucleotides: TGTGCCAGCGGCTCCAGGGGCACTCGCATCACAGATACGCAGTATTTT. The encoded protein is CASGSRGTRITDTQYF.

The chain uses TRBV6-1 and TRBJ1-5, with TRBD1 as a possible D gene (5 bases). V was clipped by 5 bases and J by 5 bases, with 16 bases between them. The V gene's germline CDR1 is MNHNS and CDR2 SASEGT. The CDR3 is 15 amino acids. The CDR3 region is CASSSGHNLDQPQHF. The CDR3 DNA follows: TGTGCCAGCAGTTCAGGACACAACCTGGATCAGCCCCAGCATTTT.

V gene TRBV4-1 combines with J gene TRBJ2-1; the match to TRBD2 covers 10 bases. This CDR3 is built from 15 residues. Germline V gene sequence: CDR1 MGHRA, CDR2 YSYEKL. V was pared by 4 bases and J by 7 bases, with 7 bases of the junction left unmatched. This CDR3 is CASSPGAGGPNEQFF. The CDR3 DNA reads TGCGCCAGCAGCCCGGGAGCGGGGGGGCCGAATGAGCAGTTCTTC.

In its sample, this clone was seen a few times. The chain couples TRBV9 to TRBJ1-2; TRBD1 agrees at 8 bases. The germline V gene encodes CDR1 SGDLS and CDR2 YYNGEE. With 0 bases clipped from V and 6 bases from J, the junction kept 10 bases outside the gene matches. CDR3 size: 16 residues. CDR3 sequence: CASSVAEAGGRNGYTF. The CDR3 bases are TGTGCCAGCAGCGTAGCTGAAGCAGGGGGCAGGAATGGCTACACCTTC.

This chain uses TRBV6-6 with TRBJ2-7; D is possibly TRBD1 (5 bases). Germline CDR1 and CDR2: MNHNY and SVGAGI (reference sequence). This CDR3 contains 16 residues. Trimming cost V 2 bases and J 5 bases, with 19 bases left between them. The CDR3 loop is CASSYMGSGWGHEQYF. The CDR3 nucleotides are TGTGCCAGCAGTTACATGGGGTCAGGGTGGGGTCACGAGCAGTACTTC.

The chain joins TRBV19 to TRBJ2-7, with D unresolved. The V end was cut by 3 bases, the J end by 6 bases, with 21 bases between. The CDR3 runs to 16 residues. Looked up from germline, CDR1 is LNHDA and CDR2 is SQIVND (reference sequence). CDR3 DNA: TGTGCCAGTAGTATTTCTTTCAAACTGGTCTCCCTCGAGCAGTACTTC. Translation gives CASSISFKLVSLEQYF.

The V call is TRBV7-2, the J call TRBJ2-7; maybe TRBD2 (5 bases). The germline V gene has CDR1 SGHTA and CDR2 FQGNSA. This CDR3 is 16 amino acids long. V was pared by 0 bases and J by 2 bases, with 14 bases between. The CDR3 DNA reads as TGTGCCAGCAGCTTAGCCGCGGGCGGGCAGCCCTACGAGCAGTACTTC. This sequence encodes CASSLAAGGQPYEQYF.

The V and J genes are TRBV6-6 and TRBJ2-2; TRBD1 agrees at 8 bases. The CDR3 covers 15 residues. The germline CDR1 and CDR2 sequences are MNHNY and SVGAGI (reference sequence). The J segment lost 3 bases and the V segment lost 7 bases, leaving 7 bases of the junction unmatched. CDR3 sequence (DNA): TGTGCCAGCAACTTGGCAGGGGGCCACACCGGGGAGCTGTTTTTT. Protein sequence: CASNLAGGHTGELFF.

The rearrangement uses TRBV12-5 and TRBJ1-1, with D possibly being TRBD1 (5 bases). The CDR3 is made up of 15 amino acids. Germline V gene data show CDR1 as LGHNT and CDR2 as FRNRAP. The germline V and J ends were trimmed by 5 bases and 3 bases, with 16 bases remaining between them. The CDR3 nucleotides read TGTGCTAGTGGTCCCCAGAGGGGAGGGGACACTGAAGCTTTCTTT. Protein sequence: CASGPQRGGDTEAFF.

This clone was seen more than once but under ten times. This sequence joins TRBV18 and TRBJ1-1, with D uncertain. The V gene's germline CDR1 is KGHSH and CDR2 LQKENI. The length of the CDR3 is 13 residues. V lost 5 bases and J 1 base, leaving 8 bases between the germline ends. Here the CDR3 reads CASSEGANTEAFF. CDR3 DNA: TGTGCCAGCTCAGAGGGAGCGAACACTGAAGCTTTCTTT.

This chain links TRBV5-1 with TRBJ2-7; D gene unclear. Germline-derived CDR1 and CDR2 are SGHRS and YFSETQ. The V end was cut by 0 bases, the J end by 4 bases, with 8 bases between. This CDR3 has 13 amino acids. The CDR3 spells CASSLEPPYEQYF. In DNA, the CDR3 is TGCGCCAGCAGCTTGGAGCCCCCATACGAGCAGTACTTC. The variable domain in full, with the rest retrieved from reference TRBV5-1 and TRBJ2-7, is KAGVTQTPRYLIKTRGQQVTLSCSPISGHRSVSWYQQTPGQGLQFLFEYFSETQRNKGNFPGRFSGRQFSNSRSEMNVSTLELGDSALYLCASSLEPPYEQYFGPGTRLTVT.

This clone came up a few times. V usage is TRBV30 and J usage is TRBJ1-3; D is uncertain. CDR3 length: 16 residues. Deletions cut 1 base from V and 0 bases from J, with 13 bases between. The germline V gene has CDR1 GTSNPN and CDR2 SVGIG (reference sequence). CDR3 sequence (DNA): TGTGCCTGGAGTGCTTCCCGATGGAGCTCTGGAAACACCATATATTTT. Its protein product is CAWSASRWSSGNTIYF.

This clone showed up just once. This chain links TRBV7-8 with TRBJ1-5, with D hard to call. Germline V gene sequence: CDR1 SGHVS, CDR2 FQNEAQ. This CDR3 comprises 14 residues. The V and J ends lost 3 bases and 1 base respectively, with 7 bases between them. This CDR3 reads CASSFGESNQPQHF. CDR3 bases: TGTGCCAGCAGCTTCGGGGAAAGCAATCAGCCCCAGCATTTT. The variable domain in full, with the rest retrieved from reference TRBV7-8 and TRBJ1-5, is GAGVSQSPRYKVAKRGQDVALRCDPISGHVSLFWYQQALGQGPEFLTYFQNEAQLDKSGLPSDRFFAERPEGSVSTLKIQRTQQEDSAVYLCASSFGESNQPQHFGDGTRLSIL.

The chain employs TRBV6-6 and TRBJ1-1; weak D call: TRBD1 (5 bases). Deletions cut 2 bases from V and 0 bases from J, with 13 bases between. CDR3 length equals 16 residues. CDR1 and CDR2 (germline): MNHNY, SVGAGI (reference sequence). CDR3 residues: CASSYGRVPMNTEAFF. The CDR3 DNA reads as TGTGCCAGCAGTTACGGCAGGGTTCCAATGAACACTGAAGCTTTCTTT.

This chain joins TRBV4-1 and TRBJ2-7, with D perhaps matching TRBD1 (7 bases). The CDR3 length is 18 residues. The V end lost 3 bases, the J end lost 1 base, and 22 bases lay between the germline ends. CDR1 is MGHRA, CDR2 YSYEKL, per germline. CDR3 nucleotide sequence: TGCGCCAGCAGCCACCTCCGGGGGCAGGGGGAAATATCCTACGAGCAGTACTTC. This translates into CASSHLRGQGEISYEQYF.

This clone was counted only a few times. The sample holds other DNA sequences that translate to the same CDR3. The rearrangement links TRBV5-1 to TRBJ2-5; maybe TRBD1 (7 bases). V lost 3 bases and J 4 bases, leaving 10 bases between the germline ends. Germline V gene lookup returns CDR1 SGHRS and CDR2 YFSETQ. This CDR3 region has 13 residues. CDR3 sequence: CASSSGGGETQYF. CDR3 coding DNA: TGCGCCAGCAGCTCAGGGGGAGGAGAGACCCAGTACTTC.

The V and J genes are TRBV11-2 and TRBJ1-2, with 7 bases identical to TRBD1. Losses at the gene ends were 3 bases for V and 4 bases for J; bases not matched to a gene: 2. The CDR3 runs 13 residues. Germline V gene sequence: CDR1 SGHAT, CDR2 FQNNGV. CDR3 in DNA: TGTGCCAGCAGCTTCGCAGGGGGCTATGGCTACACCTTC. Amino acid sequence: CASSFAGGYGYTF.

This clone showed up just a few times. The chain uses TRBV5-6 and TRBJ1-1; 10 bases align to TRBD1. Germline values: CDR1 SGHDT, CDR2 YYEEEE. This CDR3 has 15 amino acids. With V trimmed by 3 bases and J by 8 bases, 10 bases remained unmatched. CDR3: CASSSDRGSNKEAFF. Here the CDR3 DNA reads TGTGCCAGCAGCTCGGACAGGGGGTCCAACAAGGAAGCTTTCTTT.

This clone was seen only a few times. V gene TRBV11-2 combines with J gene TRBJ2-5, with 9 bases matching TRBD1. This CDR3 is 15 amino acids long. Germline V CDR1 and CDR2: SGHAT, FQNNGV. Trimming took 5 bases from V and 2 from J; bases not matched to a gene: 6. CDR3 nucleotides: TGTGCCAGCAGCCAAGGGACAGGGAGTCAAGAGACCCAGTACTTC. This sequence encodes CASSQGTGSQETQYF.

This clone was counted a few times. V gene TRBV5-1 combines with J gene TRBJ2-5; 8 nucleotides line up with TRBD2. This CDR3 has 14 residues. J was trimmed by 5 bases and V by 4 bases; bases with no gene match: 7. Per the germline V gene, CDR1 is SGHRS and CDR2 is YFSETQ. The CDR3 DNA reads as TGCGCCAGCAGCACGGGGGGGCGGATGGAGACCCAGTACTTC. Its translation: CASSTGGRMETQYF. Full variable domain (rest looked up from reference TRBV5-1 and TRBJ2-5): KAGVTQTPRYLIKTRGQQVTLSCSPISGHRSVSWYQQTPGQGLQFLFEYFSETQRNKGNFPGRFSGRQFSNSRSEMNVSTLELGDSALYLCASSTGGRMETQYFGPGTRLLVL.

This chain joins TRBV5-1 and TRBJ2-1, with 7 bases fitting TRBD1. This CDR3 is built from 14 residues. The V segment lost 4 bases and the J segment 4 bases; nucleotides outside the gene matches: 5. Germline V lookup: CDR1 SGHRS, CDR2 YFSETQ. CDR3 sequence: CASSQGQLYNEQFF. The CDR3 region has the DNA TGCGCCAGCAGCCAGGGACAGCTATACAATGAGCAGTTCTTC.

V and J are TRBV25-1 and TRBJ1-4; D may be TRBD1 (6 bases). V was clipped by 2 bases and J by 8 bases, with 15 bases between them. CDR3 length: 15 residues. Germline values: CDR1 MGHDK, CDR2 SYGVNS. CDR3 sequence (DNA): TGTGCCAGCAGTGAAAGGGGGTTGAGGAACGAAAAACTGTTTTTT. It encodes CASSERGLRNEKLFF.

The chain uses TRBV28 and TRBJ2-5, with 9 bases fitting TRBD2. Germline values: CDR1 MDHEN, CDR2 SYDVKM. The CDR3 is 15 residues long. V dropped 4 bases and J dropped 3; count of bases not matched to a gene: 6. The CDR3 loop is CASSSGSGGKETQYF. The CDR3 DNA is TGTGCCAGCAGTTCTGGGAGCGGGGGGAAAGAGACCCAGTACTTC.

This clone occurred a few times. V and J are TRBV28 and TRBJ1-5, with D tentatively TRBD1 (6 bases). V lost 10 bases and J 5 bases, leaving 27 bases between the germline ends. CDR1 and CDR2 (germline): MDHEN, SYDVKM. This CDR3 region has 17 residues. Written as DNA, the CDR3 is TGTGCCACCGGACCGGGACAAGCCCGGAACGATTATCAGCCCCAGCATTTT. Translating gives CATGPGQARNDYQPQHF.

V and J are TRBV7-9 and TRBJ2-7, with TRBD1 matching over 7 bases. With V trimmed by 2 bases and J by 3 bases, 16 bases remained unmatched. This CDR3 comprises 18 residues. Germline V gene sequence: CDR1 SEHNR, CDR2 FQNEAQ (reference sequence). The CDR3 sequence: CASSLPRSSGTAYYEQYF. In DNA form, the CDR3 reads TGTGCCAGCAGCTTACCTAGGTCATCCGGGACAGCCTACTACGAGCAGTACTTC.

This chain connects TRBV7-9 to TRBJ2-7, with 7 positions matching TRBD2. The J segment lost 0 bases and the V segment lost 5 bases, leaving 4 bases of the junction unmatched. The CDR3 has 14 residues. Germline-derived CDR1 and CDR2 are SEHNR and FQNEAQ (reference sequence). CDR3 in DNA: TGTGCCAGCAGCCCCGAGCGGGGCTCCTACGAGCAGTACTTC. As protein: CASSPERGSYEQYF.